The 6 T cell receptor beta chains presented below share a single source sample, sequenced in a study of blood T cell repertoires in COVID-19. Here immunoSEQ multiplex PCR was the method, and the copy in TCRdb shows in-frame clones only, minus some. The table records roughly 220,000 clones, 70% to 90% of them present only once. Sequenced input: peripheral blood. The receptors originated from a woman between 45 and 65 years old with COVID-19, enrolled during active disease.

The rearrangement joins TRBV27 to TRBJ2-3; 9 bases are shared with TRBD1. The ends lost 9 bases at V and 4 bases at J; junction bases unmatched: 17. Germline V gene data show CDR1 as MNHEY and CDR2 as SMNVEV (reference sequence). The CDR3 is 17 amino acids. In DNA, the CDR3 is TGTGCCAGTTCTTCGAAGACGGGGACAGGGCGCGCAGATACGCAGTATTTT. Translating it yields CASSSKTGTGRADTQYF.

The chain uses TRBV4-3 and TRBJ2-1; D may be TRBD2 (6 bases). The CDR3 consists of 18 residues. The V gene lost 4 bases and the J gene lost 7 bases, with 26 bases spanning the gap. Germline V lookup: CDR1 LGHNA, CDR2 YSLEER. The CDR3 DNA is TGCGCCAGCAGCCCCCACCCCCTAGGGACTGGGTCTAGGAATGAGCAGTTCTTC. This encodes CASSPHPLGTGSRNEQFF.

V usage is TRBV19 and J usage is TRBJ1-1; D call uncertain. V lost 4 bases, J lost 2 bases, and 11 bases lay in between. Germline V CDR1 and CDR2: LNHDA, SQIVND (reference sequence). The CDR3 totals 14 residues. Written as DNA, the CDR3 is TGTGCCAGTAGTACAGGCGGACTTAACACTGAAGCTTTCTTT. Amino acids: CASSTGGLNTEAFF.

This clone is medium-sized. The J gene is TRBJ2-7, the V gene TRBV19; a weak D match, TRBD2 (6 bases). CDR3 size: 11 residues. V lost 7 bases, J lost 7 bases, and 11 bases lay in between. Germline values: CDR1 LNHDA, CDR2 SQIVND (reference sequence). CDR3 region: CASTPGGEQYF. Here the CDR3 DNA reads TGTGCCAGTACCCCCGGGGGAGAGCAGTACTTC.

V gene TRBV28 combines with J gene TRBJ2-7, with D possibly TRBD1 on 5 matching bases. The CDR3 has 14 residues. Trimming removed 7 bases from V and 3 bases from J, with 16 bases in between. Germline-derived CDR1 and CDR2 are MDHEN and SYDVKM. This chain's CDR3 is CASTIQGLYYEQYF. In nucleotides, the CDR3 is TGTGCCAGCACCATCCAGGGTTTGTACTACGAGCAGTACTTC.

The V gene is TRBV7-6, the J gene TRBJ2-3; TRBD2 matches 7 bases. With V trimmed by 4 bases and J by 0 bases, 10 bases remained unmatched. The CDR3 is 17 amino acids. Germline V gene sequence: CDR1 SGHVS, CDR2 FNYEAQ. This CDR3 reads CASSSLRSGDSTDTQYF. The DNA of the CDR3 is TGTGCCAGCAGCTCCCTGAGAAGCGGGGATAGCACAGATACGCAGTATTTT.